The entry that follows covers one T cell receptor (beta chain) sequence. The antigen remains undetermined. The unexposed donors gave CD4+ T cells in 2011-2018, prior to COVID-19. Cryopreserved PBMCs were CD4-enriched, then split into naive and memory cells. This sample was taken from a study of CD4 T cells in relation to SARS-CoV-2 and coronaviruses. Study observations and caveats: Compared with monoreactive clones, crossreactive clones showed significantly weaker SARS-CoV-2 expansion. Culture-expanded clones reflect memory recall rather than primary priming during culture.

Sequencing used immunoSEQ multiplex PCR; TCRdb keeps in-frame clones, though not all of them. The sample contains about 70,000 clones, 87% of which appear only once. This receptor was taken from a human donor in good health. The specimen was memory CD4+ T cells from PBMCs.

The CDR3 region has the DNA TGTGCCAGCAGCTTGGTCGTTAGCGGCCAAGAGACCCAGTACTTC. Translated, it gives CASSLVVSGQETQYF. The chain couples TRBV5-4 to TRBJ2-5, with D possibly being TRBD2 (6 bases). Germline loops: CDR1 SGHNT, CDR2 YYREEE (reference sequence). The CDR3 has 15 residues. V lost 0 bases and J 1 base, leaving 10 bases between the germline ends.